This entry features one TCR beta chain sequence. Its antigen remains unknown. This CDR3 is built from 16 residues. Per the germline V gene, CDR1 is WNHNN and CDR2 is SYGVQD (reference sequence). The germline V and J ends were trimmed by 0 bases and 2 bases, with 11 bases remaining between them. These data originate in a study of T cell repertoires in ileal Crohn's disease. Whole-study context: Patients had a median approximately 7.5-year disease duration, and roughly 38% were active smokers.

Findings and caveats of the study: Clonality above 26.8% at surgery always came with endoscopic recurrence. Sorted CD8 T cells held more high-frequency clones than CD4.

This table comes from immunoSEQ multiplex PCR, and its TCRdb copy is limited to in-frame clones, with some not included. The sample includes about 15,000 clones, around nine tenths of them seen just once. The sequence was collected from an adult with Crohn's disease. The chain employs TRBV10-1 and TRBJ2-1; D might be TRBD2 (6 bases). The sequencing sample was made of ileal tissue. CDR3 coding DNA: TGCGCCAGCAGTGAGTCGACGGGCGGGACCTACAATGAGCAGTTCTTC. It translates to CASSESTGGTYNEQFF.